Below are 11 T cell receptor beta chains sequenced from a single sample in a study of cytomegalovirus exposure and HLA in healthy donors. PCR involved 60 Vbeta and 13 Jbeta primers. Only in-frame clones appear in the TCRdb table, and some are missing; sequencing was by immunoSEQ multiplex PCR. The sample lists 200,000 or so clones, more than 65% occurring once. Source material: PBMCs. Receptor source: a woman younger than 45 in good health and CMV-seropositive.

The chain uses TRBV7-9 and TRBJ2-7, with 7 bases aligning to TRBD1. The CDR3 is 14 amino acids. Germline V CDR1 and CDR2: SEHNR, FQNEAQ (reference sequence). J lost 4 bases, V lost 5 bases, and 8 bases had no gene match. CDR3 sequence (DNA): TGTGCCAGCAGCCAGACAGGGCCGAGTTACGAGCAGTACTTC. As protein: CASSQTGPSYEQYF.

This sequence joins TRBV10-3 and TRBJ1-1; TRBD1 is a possible D gene (6 bases). The V gene lost 6 bases and the J gene lost 10 bases, with 15 bases spanning the gap. Germline V gene data show CDR1 as ENHRY and CDR2 as SYGVKD. The CDR3 has 12 amino acids. The CDR3 bases are TGTGCCATCAGGGTGGGGGCGGGAGCAGCTTTCTTT. The encoded protein is CAIRVGAGAAFF.

The V gene is TRBV10-3, the J gene TRBJ2-1; TRBD2 matches 13 bases. CDR1 is ENHRY, CDR2 SYGVKD, per germline. The ends lost 11 bases at V and 4 bases at J; junction bases unmatched: 11. The CDR3 length is 16 residues. This chain's CDR3 is CALGTSGNGAYNEQFF. The CDR3 DNA is TGTGCCCTCGGGACTAGCGGGAATGGGGCGTACAATGAGCAGTTCTTC.

The chain recombines TRBV21-1 with TRBJ2-7; the table calls TRBD2, which could not be checked here. TRBV21-1 is annotated as a pseudogene. The CDR3 is made up of 18 amino acids. Here the CDR3 reads CASSALLTRGGGLWEQYF. The CDR3 DNA reads TGTGCCAGCAGCGCCCTTCTAACTCGCGGGGGGGGCCTATGGGAGCAGTACTTC.

The gene calls are TRBV5-4 and TRBJ1-1; D is perhaps TRBD1 (5 bases). Between the trimmed V and J ends, which lost 0 bases and 4 bases, there was a span of 16 bases. This CDR3 comprises 16 residues. Germline V gene data show CDR1 as SGHNT and CDR2 as YYREEE (reference sequence). CDR3 sequence reads: CASSLGGRWGRTEAFF. In nucleotides, the CDR3 is TGTGCCAGCAGCTTGGGTGGTAGATGGGGCCGCACTGAAGCTTTCTTT. Looking up the rest from reference TRBV5-4 and TRBJ1-1 gives the full variable domain: ETGVTQSPTHLIKTRGQQVTLRCSSQSGHNTVSWYQQALGQGPQFIFQYYREEENGRGNFPPRFSGLQFPNYSSELNVNALELDDSALYLCASSLGGRWGRTEAFFGQGTRLTVV.

V gene TRBV6-6 combines with J gene TRBJ1-1; no definite D call. The CDR3 is made up of 12 amino acids. Per the germline V gene, CDR1 is MNHNY and CDR2 is SVGAGI (reference sequence). V lost 6 bases to trimming and J lost 6 bases, with 11 bases between them. In nucleotides, the CDR3 is TGTGCCAGCAGGTTTCAGGAGGCTGAAGCTTTCTTT. It is translated as CASRFQEAEAFF.

The chain uses TRBV11-3 and TRBJ2-2; TRBD2 matches 7 bases. With V trimmed by 8 bases and J by 2 bases, 5 bases remained unmatched. There are 14 residues in the CDR3. The V gene's germline CDR1 is SGHNT and CDR2 YENEEA. The CDR3, as DNA: TGTGCCAGCTCGGGGAGGGCCAACACCGGGGAGCTGTTTTTT. It specifies CASSGRANTGELFF.

The chain carries TRBV6-6 and TRBJ1-1, with a weak D call TRBD1 (5 bases). The CDR3 covers 15 residues. CDR1 and CDR2 from the germline V gene are MNHNY and SVGAGI (reference sequence). V was shortened by 7 bases and J by 1 base, with 16 bases between the two germline ends. CDR3 region: CASTGGSTRNTEAFF. DNA for the CDR3: TGTGCCAGCACGGGGGGGTCGACCCGGAACACTGAAGCTTTCTTT.

This chain joins TRBV15 and TRBJ1-6, with 7 nucleotides matching TRBD1. The ends lost 9 bases at V and 1 base at J; junction bases unmatched: 9. The CDR3 loop spans 16 amino acids. Germline values: CDR1 LNHNV, CDR2 YYDKDF (reference sequence). The CDR3 sequence is CATADRVSSYNSPLHF. CDR3 in DNA: TGTGCCACAGCCGACAGGGTCTCATCCTATAATTCACCCCTCCACTTT.

Remarks on this clone: Other DNA variants within this sample encode the same CDR3. This chain connects TRBV18 to TRBJ1-5, with a possible D match to TRBD1 (6 bases). CDR3 length: 14 amino acids. V gave up 3 bases and J gave up 0 bases, with 6 bases separating them. The V gene's germline CDR1 is KGHSH and CDR2 LQKENI. The CDR3 DNA sequence: TGTGCCAGCTCACCGGACAGTAGCAATCAGCCCCAGCATTTT. It codes for CASSPDSSNQPQHF.

The rearrangement links TRBV15 to TRBJ1-3, with D unclear. Germline values: CDR1 LNHNV, CDR2 YYDKDF (reference sequence). This CDR3 comprises 14 residues. The V end was cut by 5 bases, the J end by 1 base, with 9 bases between. The CDR3 sequence is CATSHPRSGNTIYF. The CDR3 DNA sequence: TGTGCCACCAGCCACCCGCGTTCTGGAAACACCATATATTTT.